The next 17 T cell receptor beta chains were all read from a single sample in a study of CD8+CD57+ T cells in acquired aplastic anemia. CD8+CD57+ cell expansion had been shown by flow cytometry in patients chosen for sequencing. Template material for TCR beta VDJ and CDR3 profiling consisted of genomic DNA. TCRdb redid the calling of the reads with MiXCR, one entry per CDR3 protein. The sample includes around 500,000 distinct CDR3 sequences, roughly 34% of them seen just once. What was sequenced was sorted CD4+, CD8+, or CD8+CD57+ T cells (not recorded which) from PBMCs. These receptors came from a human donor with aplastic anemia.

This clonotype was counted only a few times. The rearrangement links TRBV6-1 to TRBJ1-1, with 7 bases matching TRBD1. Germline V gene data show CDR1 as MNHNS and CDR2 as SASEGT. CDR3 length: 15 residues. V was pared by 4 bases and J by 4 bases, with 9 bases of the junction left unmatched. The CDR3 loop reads CASSVLGQSSTEAFF. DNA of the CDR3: TGTGCCAGCAGTGTCTTGGGACAGTCTAGCACTGAAGCTTTCTTT.

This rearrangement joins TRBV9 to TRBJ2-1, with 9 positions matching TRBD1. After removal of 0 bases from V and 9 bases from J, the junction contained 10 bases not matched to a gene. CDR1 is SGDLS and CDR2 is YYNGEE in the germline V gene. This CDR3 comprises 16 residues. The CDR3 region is CASSVAMTGGIGEQFF. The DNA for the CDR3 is TGTGCCAGCAGCGTAGCTATGACAGGGGGAATTGGTGAGCAGTTCTTC.

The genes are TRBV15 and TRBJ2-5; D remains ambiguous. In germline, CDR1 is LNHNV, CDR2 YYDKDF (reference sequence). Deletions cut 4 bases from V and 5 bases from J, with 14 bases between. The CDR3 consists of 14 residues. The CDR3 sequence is CATSNGEAWETQYF. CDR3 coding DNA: TGTGCCACCAGCAACGGAGAGGCGTGGGAGACCCAGTACTTC. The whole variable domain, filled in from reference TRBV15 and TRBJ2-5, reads DAMVIQNPRYQVTQFGKPVTLSCSQTLNHNVMYWYQQKSSQAPKLLFHYYDKDFNNEADTPDNFQSRRPNTSFCFLDIRSPGLGDTAMYLCATSNGEAWETQYFGPGTRLLVL.

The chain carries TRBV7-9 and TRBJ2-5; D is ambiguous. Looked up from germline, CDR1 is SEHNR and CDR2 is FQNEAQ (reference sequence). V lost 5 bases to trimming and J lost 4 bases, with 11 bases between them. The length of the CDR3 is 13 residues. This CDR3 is CASSPLSGETQYF. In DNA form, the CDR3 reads TGTGCCAGCAGCCCCCTCTCGGGAGAGACCCAGTACTTC.

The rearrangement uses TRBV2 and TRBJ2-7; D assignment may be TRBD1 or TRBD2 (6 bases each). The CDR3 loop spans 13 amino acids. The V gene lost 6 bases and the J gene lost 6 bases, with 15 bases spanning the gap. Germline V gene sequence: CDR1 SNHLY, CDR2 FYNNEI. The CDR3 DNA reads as TGTGCCAGCAGCCGGGGGCAGGGGTTCGAGCAGTACTTC. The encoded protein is CASSRGQGFEQYF.

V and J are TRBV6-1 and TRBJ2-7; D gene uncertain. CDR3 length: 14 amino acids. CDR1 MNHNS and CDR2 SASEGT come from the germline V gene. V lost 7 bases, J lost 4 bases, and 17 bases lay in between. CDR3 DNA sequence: TGTGCCAGCAATAAAAAGGGTCGGGCTTACGAGCAGTACTTC. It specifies CASNKKGRAYEQYF.

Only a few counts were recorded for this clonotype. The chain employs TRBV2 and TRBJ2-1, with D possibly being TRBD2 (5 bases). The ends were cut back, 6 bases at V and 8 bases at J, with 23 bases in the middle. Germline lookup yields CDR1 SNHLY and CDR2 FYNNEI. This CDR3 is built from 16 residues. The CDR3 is CASSPLLGPPPDEQFF. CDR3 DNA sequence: TGTGCCAGCAGCCCCCTACTAGGACCACCCCCCGATGAGCAGTTCTTC. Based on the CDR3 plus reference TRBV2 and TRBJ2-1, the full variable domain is EPEVTQTPSHQVTQMGQEVILRCVPISNHLYFYWYRQILGQKVEFLVSFYNNEISEKSEIFDDQFSVERPDGSNFTLKIRSTKLEDSAMYFCASSPLLGPPPDEQFFGPGTRLTVL.

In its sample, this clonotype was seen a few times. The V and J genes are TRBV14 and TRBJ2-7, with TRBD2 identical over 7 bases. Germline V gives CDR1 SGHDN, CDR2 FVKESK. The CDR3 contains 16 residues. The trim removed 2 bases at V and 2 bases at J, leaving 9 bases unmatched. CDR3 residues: CASSQLAWGGTYEQYF. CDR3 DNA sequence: TGTGCCAGCAGCCAACTAGCCTGGGGGGGAACCTACGAGCAGTACTTC.

The CDR3 here is CASHLTGNTEAFF. As DNA, the CDR3 is TGTGCCAGTCACCTGACGGGAAACACTGAAGCTTTCTTT. The chain couples TRBV2 to TRBJ1-1, with no clear D. CDR3 length: 13 residues. Germline CDR1 and CDR2: SNHLY and FYNNEI. Trimming took off 9 bases at V and 2 bases at J, with 13 bases between the two ends.

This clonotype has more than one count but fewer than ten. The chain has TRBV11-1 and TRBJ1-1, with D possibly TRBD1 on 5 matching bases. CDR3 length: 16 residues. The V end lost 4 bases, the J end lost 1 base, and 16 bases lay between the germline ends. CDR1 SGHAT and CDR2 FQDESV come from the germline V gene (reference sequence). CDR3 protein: CASSSPGGVGNTEAFF. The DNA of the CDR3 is TGTGCCAGCAGCTCCCCCGGGGGGGTTGGGAACACTGAAGCTTTCTTT.

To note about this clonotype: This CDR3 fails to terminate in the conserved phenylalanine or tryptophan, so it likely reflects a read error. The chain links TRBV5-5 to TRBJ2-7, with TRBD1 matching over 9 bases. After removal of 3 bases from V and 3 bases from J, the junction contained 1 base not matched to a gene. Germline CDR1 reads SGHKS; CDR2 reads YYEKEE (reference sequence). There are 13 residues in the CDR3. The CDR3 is CASSWGQGYEQYL. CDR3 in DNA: TGTGCCAGCAGCTGGGGACAGGGCTACGAGCAGTACCTC.

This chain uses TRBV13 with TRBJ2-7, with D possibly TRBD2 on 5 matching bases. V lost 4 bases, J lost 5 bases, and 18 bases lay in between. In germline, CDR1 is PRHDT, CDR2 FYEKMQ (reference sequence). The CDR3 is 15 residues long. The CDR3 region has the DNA TGTGCCAGCAGCTCGAGAGGGCAAGGAGGTAACGAGCAGTACTTC. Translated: CASSSRGQGGNEQYF.

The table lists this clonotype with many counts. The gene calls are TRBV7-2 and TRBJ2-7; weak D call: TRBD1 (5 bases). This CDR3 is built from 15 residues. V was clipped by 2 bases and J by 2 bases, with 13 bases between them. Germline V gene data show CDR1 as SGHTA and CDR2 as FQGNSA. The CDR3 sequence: CASSLTSQGTYEQYF. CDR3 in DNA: TGTGCCAGCAGCTTAACATCTCAGGGAACCTACGAGCAGTACTTC.

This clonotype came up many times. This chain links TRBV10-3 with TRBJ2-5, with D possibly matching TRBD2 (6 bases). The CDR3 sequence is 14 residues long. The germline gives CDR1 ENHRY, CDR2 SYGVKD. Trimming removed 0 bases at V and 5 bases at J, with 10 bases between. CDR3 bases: TGTGCCATCAGTGAGTCGGGGGGATGGGAGACCCAGTACTTC. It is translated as CAISESGGWETQYF.

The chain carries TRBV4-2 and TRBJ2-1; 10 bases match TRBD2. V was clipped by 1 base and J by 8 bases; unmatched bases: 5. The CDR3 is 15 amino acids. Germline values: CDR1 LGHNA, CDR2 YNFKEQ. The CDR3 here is CASSQGQREGDEQFF. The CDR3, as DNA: TGTGCCAGCAGCCAAGGGCAGCGGGAGGGAGATGAGCAGTTCTTC.

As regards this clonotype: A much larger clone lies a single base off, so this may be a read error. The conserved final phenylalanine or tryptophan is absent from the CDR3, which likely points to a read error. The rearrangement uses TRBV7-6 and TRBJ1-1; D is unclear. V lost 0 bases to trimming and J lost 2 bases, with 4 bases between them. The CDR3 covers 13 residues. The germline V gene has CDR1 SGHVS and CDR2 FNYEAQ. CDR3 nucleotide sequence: TGTGCCAGCAGCTTAGCCCCTAACACTGAAGCTTTCCTT. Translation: CASSLAPNTEAFL.

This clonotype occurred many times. Written as DNA, the CDR3 is TGCAGCGTTGCTAAGGGTCGGGGAACTAATGAAAAACTGTTTTTT. This translates into CSVAKGRGTNEKLFF. V usage is TRBV29-1 and J usage is TRBJ1-4; D is unresolved. Germline CDR1 is SQVTM and CDR2 is ANQGSEA. V shed 4 bases and J shed 1 base, with 13 bases lying between them. The CDR3 length is 15 residues.